The source of this TCR beta chain is a study of blood T cell repertoires in COVID-19 (dated by TCRdb to about 2020). About the investigation overall: Samples from collaborators originated in the United States, Italy and Spain and spanned both the acute and convalescent phases of COVID-19. The material from the prospective study consisted of cDNA or gDNA derived from T cells, B-cell-depleted T cells, or PBMCs. The dataset comprised deeply sampled blood TCRbeta repertoires from subjects exposed to, actively infected with, or recovered from COVID-19. The repertoires were made available in a free public database intended to serve as a resource for research on the immune response to SARS-CoV-2. The samples were drawn from two sources: the first 160 participants of the ongoing ImmuneRACE study, and 1,200 or so subjects contributed by 6 global collaborators. Sample metadata almost always included a de-identified subject ID, COVID-19 status, age in years and sex. Where available, HLA class I and class II types were taken from metadata supplied by the sample provider and were not determined by assay-based typing. Broader findings and caveats from the paper: Clinical and demographic metadata were provided uncurated, with the amount varying by source and participant.

From the cysteine up to the phenylalanine, the CDR3 has a length of 14 residues. The retained sequence is limited to the CDR3, 42 bases, with the frame set at the first base. From the germline V gene, CDR1 is ENHRY and CDR2 is SYGVKD. Clipping removes 10 bases from V and 4 bases from J, with 6 as the unmatched junction base count. The collaborating institutions used their own protocols to collect whole blood in K2EDTA tubes. Collaborator samples were shipped for TCRbeta analysis as frozen whole blood, isolated PBMCs, or DNA extracted from either sample type. The immunoSEQ Assay, a bias-controlled multiplex PCR, was used to amplify TCRbeta CDR3 regions from genomic DNA. Processing in the source paper ran as follows. The number of nucleated cells in each sample was estimated by amplification of reference gene primers within the assay. To quantify the absolute abundance of each unique TCRbeta CDR3 rearrangement, sequence reads were collapsed and filtered. For each sample, productive Simpson clonality was calculated by taking the square root of Simpson's diversity index across productive rearrangements. TCRdb took this table from immuneACCESS and kept in-frame rearrangements with V and J called. Such tables lack part of the clones; where checked against another copy, unresolved V genes explain under half of the gap, and the rest is unexplained. The V and J calls and the clone size are those of that table, but D and trimming were determined from the DNA. This sample gives around 62,000 clones in total; about 82% of them show up just once. The biggest ten clones account for roughly 20% of the sample.

Of note for this clone: It has no known antigen specificity. One base away there is no much larger clone; base qualities are not given.

Source material: peripheral blood. This sequence uses TRBV10-3 and TRBJ2-3, with 12 middle bases fitting TRBD2. The receptor was isolated from a man aged 45 to 65 with acute or convalescent COVID-19. Read as DNA, the sequence is TGTGCCACGCGACTAGCGGGAGAAGCAGATACGCAGTATTTT. Its translation reads: CATRLAGEADTQYF.